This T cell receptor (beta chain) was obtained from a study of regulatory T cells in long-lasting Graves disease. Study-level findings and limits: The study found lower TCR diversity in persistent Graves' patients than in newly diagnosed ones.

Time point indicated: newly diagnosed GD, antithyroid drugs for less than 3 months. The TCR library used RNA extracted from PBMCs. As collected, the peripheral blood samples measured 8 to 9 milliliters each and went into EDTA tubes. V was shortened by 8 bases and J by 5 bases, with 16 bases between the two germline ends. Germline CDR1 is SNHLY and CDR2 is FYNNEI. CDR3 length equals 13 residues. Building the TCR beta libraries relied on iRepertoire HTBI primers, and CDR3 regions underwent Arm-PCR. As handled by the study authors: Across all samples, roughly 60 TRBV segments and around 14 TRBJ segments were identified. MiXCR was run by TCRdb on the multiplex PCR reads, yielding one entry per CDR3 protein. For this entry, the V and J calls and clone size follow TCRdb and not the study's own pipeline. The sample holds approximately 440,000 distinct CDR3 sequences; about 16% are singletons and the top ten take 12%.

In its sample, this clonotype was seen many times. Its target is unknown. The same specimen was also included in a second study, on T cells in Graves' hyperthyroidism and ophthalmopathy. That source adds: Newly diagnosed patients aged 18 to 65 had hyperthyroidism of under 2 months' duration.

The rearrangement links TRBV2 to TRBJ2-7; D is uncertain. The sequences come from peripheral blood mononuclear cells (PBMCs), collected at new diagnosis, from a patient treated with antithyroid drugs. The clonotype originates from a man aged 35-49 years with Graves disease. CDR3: CASRRVLGHEQYF. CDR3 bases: TGTGCCAGCCGCCGGGTCCTAGGCCACGAGCAGTACTTC.